This T cell receptor beta chain was documented in a study of blood T cell repertoires in COVID-19. About the research overall: From the United States, Italy and Spain came samples of acute and convalescent COVID-19. The analysed material was cDNA or gDNA that came from T cells, B-cell-depleted T cells, or PBMCs.

Per the authors' pipeline: Quantification of nucleated cells was approximated via reference gene primer amplification. Generated by immunoSEQ multiplex PCR, the TCRdb table keeps only in-frame clones and is missing some. V and J calls and clone size are those listed in that table; D and trimming were worked out from the DNA. The top ten hold roughly 8.4% of the sample, which has about 92,000 clones, over 60% seen once. The germline CDR1 and CDR2 sequences are SQVTM and ANQGSEA. This CDR3 is 14 amino acids long. Trimming removed 1 base at V and 4 bases at J, with 13 bases between. Sample: peripheral blood. This chain uses TRBV29-1 with TRBJ1-2, with D perhaps matching TRBD1 (6 bases). The origin of this receptor is a man aged 45-60 years who had recovered from COVID-19. CDR3 nucleotides: TGCAGCGTTGAAGGTTTAACAGGGCGCTATGGCTACACCTTC. It encodes CSVEGLTGRYGYTF. Full variable domain (missing parts from reference TRBV29-1 and TRBJ1-2): SAVISQKPSRDICQRGTSLTIQCQVDSQVTMMFWYRQQPGQSLTLIATANQGSEATYESGFVIDKFPISRPNLTFSTLTVSNMSPEDSSIYLCSVEGLTGRYGYTFGSGTRLTVV.